The rows below give T cell receptor beta chains drawn from one sample of a study of blood T cell repertoires in COVID-19. Measured with immunoSEQ multiplex PCR; TCRdb has only the in-frame clones, and not every one. Among about 280,000 clones listed, around 87% were seen once. Sequenced sample: peripheral blood. Receptors originate from a woman in her twenties or thirties who had recovered from COVID-19. CDR3s include the opening cysteine and the closing phenylalanine or tryptophan. Each record gives: D gene, J gene, V gene, clone size, CDR3 DNA, CDR3 protein. A D gene is named only where the DNA matches it firmly. Size tells how often a clone was seen (once, few, many) or the class of an expanded clone, and some rows leave it out.

D gene: -
J gene: TRBJ1-2
V gene: TRBV6-5
clone size: -
CDR3 DNA: TGTGCCAGCAGTTCCTACCAGGGAGGCGCCTACTATGGCTACACCTTC
CDR3 protein: CASSSYQGGAYYGYTF

D gene: -
J gene: TRBJ2-1
V gene: TRBV27
clone size: few
CDR3 DNA: TGTGCCAGCAGTTTATCGCCGGCAGGTTTAGGTGTCAATGAGCAGTTCTTC
CDR3 protein: CASSLSPAGLGVNEQFF

D gene: -
J gene: TRBJ1-6
V gene: TRBV11-2
clone size: -
CDR3 DNA: TGTGCCAGCAGCTTACTTCGGGGGGGGCGAAATTCACCCCTCCACTTT
CDR3 protein: CASSLLRGGRNSPLHF

D gene: -
J gene: TRBJ2-7
V gene: TRBV19
clone size: -
CDR3 DNA: TGTGCCAGTAGTCCTCGTCCAGTTAACTCCTACGAGCAGTACTTC
CDR3 protein: CASSPRPVNSYEQYF

D gene: TRBD1
J gene: TRBJ2-1
V gene: TRBV19
clone size: once
CDR3 DNA: TGTGCCAGTAGTGGCTGGGACAGGGACAAGTCCTACAATGAGCAGTTCTTC
CDR3 protein: CASSGWDRDKSYNEQFF

D gene: TRBD1
J gene: TRBJ1-3
V gene: TRBV2
clone size: -
CDR3 DNA: TGTGCCAGCAGTACGACAGGGGCCGCGCTCTCTGGAAACACCATATATTTT
CDR3 protein: CASSTTGAALSGNTIYF

D gene: TRBD1
J gene: TRBJ2-2
V gene: TRBV11-2
clone size: -
CDR3 DNA: TGTGCCAGCAGCTTAGGCAGGGGGCCGAACACCGGGGAGCTGTTTTTT
CDR3 protein: CASSLGRGPNTGELFF

D gene: TRBD2
J gene: TRBJ2-1
V gene: TRBV24-1
clone size: -
CDR3 DNA: TGTGCCACCAGTGATCAGACTAGCGCCTACAATGAGCAGTTCTTC
CDR3 protein: CATSDQTSAYNEQFF

D gene: TRBD1
J gene: TRBJ2-7
V gene: TRBV28
clone size: -
CDR3 DNA: TGTGCCAGCAATGGGGGCGACAGGGGTCGGAAAGAGCAGTACTTC
CDR3 protein: CASNGGDRGRKEQYF

D gene: -
J gene: TRBJ2-2
V gene: TRBV18
clone size: -
CDR3 DNA: TGTGCCAGCTCACCTGACAGTGGCACCGGGGAGCTGTTTTTT
CDR3 protein: CASSPDSGTGELFF

D gene: TRBD1
J gene: TRBJ2-3
V gene: TRBV12-3/TRBV12-4
clone size: -
CDR3 DNA: TGTGCCGGAGGGACAGGGGTTTCAGATACGCAGTATTTT
CDR3 protein: CAGGTGVSDTQYF

D gene: TRBD2
J gene: TRBJ2-3
V gene: TRBV18
clone size: -
CDR3 DNA: TGTGCCAGCTCTTACTTACTAGCGGCAGGCACAGATACGCAGTATTTT
CDR3 protein: CASSYLLAAGTDTQYF

D gene: -
J gene: TRBJ2-7
V gene: TRBV2
clone size: -
CDR3 DNA: TGTGCCAGCCTCGCGGACATTGCCTACGAGCAGTACTTC
CDR3 protein: CASLADIAYEQYF

D gene: -
J gene: TRBJ2-2
V gene: TRBV6-5
clone size: -
CDR3 DNA: TGTGCCAGCAGCCGCAGCACCGGGGAGCTGTTTTTT
CDR3 protein: CASSRSTGELFF

D gene: -
J gene: TRBJ1-6
V gene: TRBV30
clone size: -
CDR3 DNA: TGTGCCGCAACCCCAGGAAATAATTCACCCCTCCACTTT
CDR3 protein: CAATPGNNSPLHF

D gene: TRBD1
J gene: TRBJ1-4
V gene: TRBV2
clone size: -
CDR3 DNA: TGTGCCAGCAGTAGGGACAGCCGGACTACTAATGAAAAACTGTTTTTT
CDR3 protein: CASSRDSRTTNEKLFF

D gene: -
J gene: TRBJ2-1
V gene: TRBV28
clone size: once
CDR3 DNA: TGTGCCAGCACCCCGCGAATCTCTGCGATCGATGAGCAGTTCTTC
CDR3 protein: CASTPRISAIDEQFF

D gene: TRBD1
J gene: TRBJ1-6
V gene: TRBV2
clone size: few
CDR3 DNA: TGTGCCAGCGGAACCGGGACAGGGGAGTTTGTAGGTGTTTCACCCCTCCACTTT
CDR3 protein: CASGTGTGEFVGVSPLHF

D gene: -
J gene: TRBJ1-1
V gene: TRBV5-1
clone size: -
CDR3 DNA: TGCGCCAGCAGCTTGGAGGCCCAAGGGGCCGCCGGCGCTTTCTTT
CDR3 protein: CASSLEAQGAAGAFF

D gene: -
J gene: TRBJ2-2
V gene: TRBV4-1
clone size: once
CDR3 DNA: TGCGCCAGCAGCATCCACGGGGAGCTGTTTTTT
CDR3 protein: CASSIHGELFF

D gene: -
J gene: TRBJ1-2
V gene: TRBV5-8
clone size: -
CDR3 DNA: TGTGCCAGCAGCACGACCCGCAGGGAGGTTCCCGGAAACTATGGCTACACCTTC
CDR3 protein: CASSTTRREVPGNYGYTF

D gene: TRBD1
J gene: TRBJ2-7
V gene: TRBV3-1/TRBV3-2
clone size: -
CDR3 DNA: TGTGCCAGCAGCCAAGATGTTGTGGGACAGGGGGCGTGGGAGCAGTACTTC
CDR3 protein: CASSQDVVGQGAWEQYF

D gene: -
J gene: TRBJ2-7
V gene: TRBV11-2
clone size: -
CDR3 DNA: TGTGCCAGCAGCTTAGCCAGGGGAACTTACGAGCAGTACTTC
CDR3 protein: CASSLARGTYEQYF

D gene: TRBD2
J gene: TRBJ2-7
V gene: TRBV15
clone size: -
CDR3 DNA: TGTGCCACCAGCAGAATAACTAGCGGGAGCATCGAGCAGTACTTC
CDR3 protein: CATSRITSGSIEQYF

D gene: TRBD1
J gene: TRBJ2-7
V gene: TRBV4-1
clone size: once
CDR3 DNA: TGCGCCAGCAGCCAGGATACCGGGACAGGTGGCGAGCAGTACTTC
CDR3 protein: CASSQDTGTGGEQYF

D gene: TRBD1
J gene: TRBJ1-2
V gene: TRBV10-3
clone size: once
CDR3 DNA: TGTGCCATCCGACAGGGGCCGAACTATGGCTACACCTTC
CDR3 protein: CAIRQGPNYGYTF

D gene: -
J gene: TRBJ1-1
V gene: TRBV4-1
clone size: -
CDR3 DNA: TGCGCCAGCAGCCAAGATTTTCGCAGGGGAAAGCCTGAAGCTTTCTTT
CDR3 protein: CASSQDFRRGKPEAFF

D gene: TRBD1
J gene: TRBJ2-3
V gene: TRBV29-1
clone size: -
CDR3 DNA: TGCAGCGTTGAAGGACAGGGGTCAGATACGCAGTATTTT
CDR3 protein: CSVEGQGSDTQYF

D gene: -
J gene: TRBJ2-4
V gene: TRBV19
clone size: -
CDR3 DNA: TGTGCCAGTAGGAGCGCATCGAGAGGAGCCAAAAACATTCAGTACTTC
CDR3 protein: CASRSASRGAKNIQYF

D gene: TRBD1
J gene: TRBJ1-5
V gene: TRBV28
clone size: few
CDR3 DNA: TGTGCCAGCAGGCGGGGACAGGGAGGACAGCCCCAGCATTTT
CDR3 protein: CASRRGQGGQPQHF

D gene: TRBD1
J gene: TRBJ2-1
V gene: TRBV6-5
clone size: -
CDR3 DNA: TGTGCCTCTTACCGGGACAGGGGTGGGGGTGAGCAGTTCTTC
CDR3 protein: CASYRDRGGGEQFF

D gene: -
J gene: TRBJ1-1
V gene: TRBV2
clone size: -
CDR3 DNA: TGTGCCAGCAGTGGGAGTAGATCCTCTGAAGCTTTCTTT
CDR3 protein: CASSGSRSSEAFF

D gene: -
J gene: TRBJ1-2
V gene: TRBV9
clone size: -
CDR3 DNA: TGTGCCAGCAGCGTAGCTCGGGGTGGCTACACCTTC
CDR3 protein: CASSVARGGYTF

D gene: TRBD1
J gene: TRBJ1-5
V gene: TRBV3-1/TRBV3-2
clone size: -
CDR3 DNA: TGTGCCAGCAGCCAAGATCGGGGAACAGGGGCCGATCAGCCCCAGCATTTT
CDR3 protein: CASSQDRGTGADQPQHF

D gene: -
J gene: TRBJ1-2
V gene: TRBV5-6
clone size: once
CDR3 DNA: TGTGCCAGCAGCTTTTGGAGGACAGACTCCTATGGCTACACCTTC
CDR3 protein: CASSFWRTDSYGYTF

D gene: TRBD1
J gene: TRBJ2-7
V gene: TRBV6-6
clone size: -
CDR3 DNA: TGTGCCAGCAGTTACTTGGACAGGGCCCTCTCCTACGAGCAGTACTTC
CDR3 protein: CASSYLDRALSYEQYF

D gene: -
J gene: TRBJ2-5
V gene: TRBV11-3
clone size: -
CDR3 DNA: TGTGCCAGCAGCCGGTGGCGGGATGAGACCCAGTACTTC
CDR3 protein: CASSRWRDETQYF

D gene: TRBD1
J gene: TRBJ1-2
V gene: TRBV24-1
clone size: -
CDR3 DNA: TGTGCCACCAGTGATTCGGGACAGAGATATGGCTACACCTTC
CDR3 protein: CATSDSGQRYGYTF

D gene: -
J gene: TRBJ1-2
V gene: TRBV3-1/TRBV3-2
clone size: -
CDR3 DNA: TGTGCCAGCAGCCAAGAAGGGGTGTATGGCTACACCTTC
CDR3 protein: CASSQEGVYGYTF

D gene: TRBD2
J gene: TRBJ2-1
V gene: TRBV4-1
clone size: -
CDR3 DNA: TGCGCCAGCAGCCGCCGAGTATTAGCGGGGGGGCCGTACAATGAGCAGTTCTTC
CDR3 protein: CASSRRVLAGGPYNEQFF

D gene: TRBD2
J gene: TRBJ2-3
V gene: TRBV3-1/TRBV3-2
clone size: -
CDR3 DNA: TGTGCCAGCAGCCAACCCTTAGCGGGGGGCACAGATACGCAGTATTTT
CDR3 protein: CASSQPLAGGTDTQYF

D gene: TRBD2
J gene: TRBJ2-7
V gene: TRBV6-5
clone size: -
CDR3 DNA: TGTGCCAGCACCCAGAGTACTAGCGGCGTCTACGAGCAGTACTTC
CDR3 protein: CASTQSTSGVYEQYF

D gene: TRBD1
J gene: TRBJ2-5
V gene: TRBV27
clone size: -
CDR3 DNA: TGTGCCAGCAGTTTAGATAGGACAGGGGGCCAAGAGACCCAGTACTTC
CDR3 protein: CASSLDRTGGQETQYF

D gene: TRBD1
J gene: TRBJ2-7
V gene: TRBV5-6
clone size: few
CDR3 DNA: TGTGCCAGCAGCGGGGCGCAGGGGGCTTTCTACGAGCAGTACTTC
CDR3 protein: CASSGAQGAFYEQYF

D gene: TRBD2
J gene: TRBJ2-3
V gene: TRBV7-2
clone size: -
CDR3 DNA: TGTGCCAGCAGCGCGATGATCGGGGGGTACACAGATACGCAGTATTTT
CDR3 protein: CASSAMIGGYTDTQYF

D gene: TRBD1
J gene: TRBJ2-1
V gene: TRBV19
clone size: -
CDR3 DNA: TGTGCCAGTACGACAGGGCATGTCTCCTACAATGAGCAGTTCTTC
CDR3 protein: CASTTGHVSYNEQFF

D gene: -
J gene: TRBJ1-2
V gene: TRBV6-1
clone size: -
CDR3 DNA: TGTGCCAGCAGTGAAGGTTGGGCAGCTGCTAACTATGGCTACACCTTC
CDR3 protein: CASSEGWAAANYGYTF

D gene: -
J gene: TRBJ2-7
V gene: TRBV2
clone size: -
CDR3 DNA: TGTGCCAGCAGTGAGACAATTAGACGGGGCTACGAGCAGTACTTC
CDR3 protein: CASSETIRRGYEQYF

D gene: TRBD2
J gene: TRBJ2-1
V gene: TRBV4-1
clone size: -
CDR3 DNA: TGCGCCAGCAGCCAGACAACGGGGGGGCCGTTAAATGAGCAGTTCTTC
CDR3 protein: CASSQTTGGPLNEQFF

D gene: -
J gene: TRBJ2-3
V gene: TRBV28
clone size: once
CDR3 DNA: TGTGCCAGTGGCGGGACGGGAGGCACAGATACGCAGTATTTT
CDR3 protein: CASGGTGGTDTQYF

D gene: -
J gene: TRBJ2-7
V gene: TRBV18
clone size: -
CDR3 DNA: TGTGCCAGCTCCTCCCCGGAGACCTACGAGCAGTACTTC
CDR3 protein: CASSSPETYEQYF

D gene: TRBD2
J gene: TRBJ2-1
V gene: TRBV7-2
clone size: -
CDR3 DNA: TGTGCCAGCAGTGCGGGACTAGCGGAATACAATGAGCAGTTCTTC
CDR3 protein: CASSAGLAEYNEQFF

D gene: -
J gene: TRBJ1-6
V gene: TRBV18
clone size: -
CDR3 DNA: TGTGCCAGCTCACGAAGCGCGGGTGGTGATTCACCCCTCCACTTT
CDR3 protein: CASSRSAGGDSPLHF

D gene: -
J gene: TRBJ1-4
V gene: TRBV9
clone size: -
CDR3 DNA: TGTGCCAGCAGCGTAGCAGCAGGGCAGGGTGAAAAACTGTTTTTT
CDR3 protein: CASSVAAGQGEKLFF